This T cell receptor (beta chain) was identified in a study of T cells after posttransplantation cyclophosphamide. On the day of bone marrow donation, the related graft donor provided peripheral blood. The CDR3 extends over 18 amino acids. The germline V gene has CDR1 MRHNA and CDR2 SNTAGT. V gave up 6 bases and J gave up 0 bases; unmatched junction bases: 15. Findings of the study overall: Donor CD8+ memory clones often dominated recipient blood repertoires at later times. Tissue-infiltrating T cells from skin or gut overlapped little with blood T cells. TRB clonality was highly associated with recipient CMV seropositivity and reactivation.

Profiling relied on immunoSEQ multiplex PCR, and the TCRdb table lists in-frame clones only, not all of them. The data contain 66,000 or so clones, around 93% of them singletons. About this clone itself: Its cognate antigen is unknown.

The sequence came from a woman in her 30s in good health and a related stem cell transplant donor. The genes are TRBV6-4 and TRBJ2-5; 8 bases are a match to TRBD2. The sample was PBMCs. Here the CDR3 DNA reads TGTGCCAGCAGCCGCCCGGGACACCCGGGGGGGTACCAAGAGACCCAGTACTTC. It translates to CASSRPGHPGGYQETQYF.